This TCR beta chain is from a study of T cell responses to AZD1222 COVID-19 vaccine. Whole-study findings and limits: The breadth and depth of Spike-specific TCRs increased once two AZD1222 doses had been given.

Sequencing was performed with immunoSEQ multiplex PCR; in TCRdb, only in-frame clones are kept and a portion is missing. The top ten clones hold roughly 4.3% of a sample with about 76,000 clones, roughly 88% of them seen once. In this sample, this clone turned up once. What it binds is not known. V was clipped by 0 bases and J by 6 bases, with 9 bases between them. Germline loops: CDR1 ENHRY, CDR2 SYGVKD. The CDR3 extends over 14 amino acids. This receptor was obtained from an adult in good health. Sequenced material: peripheral blood, taken on day 0 of MenACWY control vaccination. The chain couples TRBV10-3 to TRBJ1-5; D is ambiguous. The CDR3 bases are TGTGCCATCAGTGAGTCGACTCTGAGTCAGCCCCAGCATTTT. This sequence encodes CAISESTLSQPQHF.